The present T cell receptor (beta chain) was sequenced within a study of T cells in Graves' hyperthyroidism and ophthalmopathy. Using RNA transcripts as the source, TCR beta CDR3 regions were amplified. Researchers ran a first-round RT-PCR on the TCR CDR3 using the HTBI primer set. Each CDR3 protein gets one entry after TCRdb re-called the multiplex PCR reads with MiXCR. The sample holds more than 300,000 distinct CDR3 sequences, around 14% seen once. Patients aged 18 to 65 had newly diagnosed hyperthyroidism lasting under 2 months. Findings of the study overall: Patients with ophthalmopathy were separated from those with stable hyperthyroidism by a 13 V-J model.

In this sample, this clonotype turned up many times. Its target is not known. V was pared by 7 bases and J by 3 bases, with 9 bases between. The germline V gene has CDR1 SNHLY and CDR2 FYNNEI. CDR3 length: 12 amino acids. V and J are TRBV2 and TRBJ2-5; D perhaps matches TRBD1 (5 bases). The sequenced sample consisted of blood. The sequence was obtained from a woman aged 18-30 years with Graves' hyperthyroidism. CDR3 region: CASTDSEETQYF. CDR3 sequence (DNA): TGTGCCAGCACAGACAGTGAAGAGACCCAGTACTTC.